The next 2 T cell receptor beta chains were all read from a single sample in a study of sequential checkpoint blockade in melanoma (dated by TCRdb to 2018 to 2020). The treatment or condition label, read with the paper, signifies: randomized to nivolumab then ipilimumab (arm A) or the reverse (arm B). Libraries were prepared through the immunoSEQ multiplex PCR assay. In TCRdb, the immuneACCESS table is reduced to in-frame sequences with V and J assigned. These tables do not hold every clone; where another copy was compared, an unresolved V gene accounts for under half, and the others remain unexplained. In this sample the table shows about 1,700 clones, roughly 23% of which occur a single time. About a sixth of the sample comes from the top ten. This material consisted of tumor tissue (inferred from file names), taken from a patient given nivolumab and ipilimumab in sequence. The receptor source for this set is a human donor with melanoma.

The chain links TRBV11-3 to TRBJ2-1; 9 nucleotides align to TRBD2. V was pared by 1 base and J by 5 bases, with 9 bases of the junction left unmatched. The CDR3 totals 17 residues. Germline loops: CDR1 SGHNT, CDR2 YENEEA. The CDR3 region is CASSLVSQRGVNNEQFF. The CDR3 DNA reads as TGTGCCAGCAGCTTAGTCAGCCAGCGGGGGGTGAACAATGAGCAGTTCTTC. The whole variable domain, filled in from reference TRBV11-3 and TRBJ2-1, reads EAGVVQSPRYKIIEKKQPVAFWCNPISGHNTLYWYLQNLGQGPELLIRYENEEAVDDSQLPKDRFSAERLKGVDSTLKIQPAELGDSAVYLCASSLVSQRGVNNEQFFGPGTRLTVL.

The CDR3, as DNA: TGTGCCAGCAGTTTCTCCGGGACAGGGGGCTTTGGCGACATTCAGTACTTC. This gives the protein CASSFSGTGGFGDIQYF. V usage is TRBV28 and J usage is TRBJ2-4, with 12 nucleotides matching TRBD1. The germline gives CDR1 MDHEN, CDR2 SYDVKM. The V segment lost 3 bases and the J segment 8 bases; nucleotides outside the gene matches: 11. This CDR3 spans 17 amino acids.